Sequencing of this T cell receptor (beta chain) was carried out in a study of early T cells in non-severe SARS-CoV-2 infection. At the level of the study: Unsorted whole-blood RNA was sequenced in bulk, leaving chains unpaired.

J was trimmed by 4 bases and V by 4 bases; bases with no gene match: 10. Germline CDR1 SGHRS, CDR2 YFSETQ. This CDR3 is 16 amino acids long. The TCR library protocol attached unique molecular identifiers to the individual cDNA molecules. MiXCR, applied by TCRdb to the 5' RACE reads, yields one record per CDR3 protein. The sample includes 55,000 to 80,000 distinct CDR3 sequences, more than 9% of them seen just once. At least ten counts were recorded for this clonotype. The sample was whole blood. The chain joins TRBV5-1 to TRBJ2-1; TRBD2 matches at 8 bases. This receptor was taken from an adult who was a healthcare worker with PCR-confirmed SARS-CoV-2 infection or an uninfected control (not recorded which). CDR3 residues: CASSPTGAGAYNEQFF. The CDR3 DNA reads as TGCGCCAGCAGCCCGACGGGAGCGGGAGCGTACAATGAGCAGTTCTTC.